The 28 T cell receptor beta chains in this list originate from one sample, sequenced in a study of blood T cell repertoires in COVID-19. Data came from immunoSEQ multiplex PCR; TCRdb stores just in-frame clones and leaves some out. In the table there are 300,000 to 450,000 clones, roughly 80% of which are singletons. The sequenced sample was peripheral blood. Receptors originate from a human donor with acute or convalescent COVID-19. The donor label of this sample is uncertain.

The table lists this clone with a few counts. The chain employs TRBV2 and TRBJ2-7, with a possible D match to TRBD1 (6 bases). The length of the CDR3 is 17 residues. V was pared by 5 bases and J by 0 bases, with 20 bases between. Germline lookup yields CDR1 SNHLY and CDR2 FYNNEI. CDR3 DNA sequence: TGTGCCAGCAGTACTCTTCTATCGGCAGGGGACTCCTACGAGCAGTACTTC. Its translation: CASSTLLSAGDSYEQYF.

This clone appeared a few times. This chain uses TRBV20-1 with TRBJ2-5, with D possibly TRBD2 on 5 matching bases. The CDR3 spans 13 residues. Looked up from germline, CDR1 is DFQATT and CDR2 is SNEGSKA (reference sequence). V was shortened by 3 bases and J by 3 bases, with 11 bases between the two germline ends. CDR3 sequence reads: CSASLGLEETQYF. The CDR3 DNA is TGCAGTGCTAGTTTAGGACTGGAAGAGACCCAGTACTTC.

This CDR3 is CASSSRTLITGELFF. The CDR3 DNA follows: TGTGCCAGCAGCTCCAGAACGTTAATTACCGGGGAGCTGTTTTTT. This sequence joins TRBV7-9 and TRBJ2-2; D gene uncertain. V was cut by 4 bases and J by 5 bases, with 14 bases left in between. There are 15 residues in the CDR3. Germline loops: CDR1 SEHNR, CDR2 FQNEAQ (reference sequence).

CDR3 sequence reads: CASSPGQAATNEKLFF. DNA for the CDR3: TGCGCCAGCAGCCCTGGACAGGCAGCAACTAATGAAAAACTGTTTTTT. The chain has TRBV4-1 and TRBJ1-4, with 7 bases matching TRBD1. This CDR3 comprises 16 residues. CDR1 MGHRA and CDR2 YSYEKL come from the germline V gene. Trimming cost V 4 bases and J 0 bases; bases outside gene matches: 5.

This clone was seen once. The chain has TRBV5-1 and TRBJ2-1; no clear D gene. CDR1 is SGHRS and CDR2 is YFSETQ in the germline V gene. V lost 0 bases, J lost 5 bases, and 6 bases lay in between. The length of the CDR3 is 13 residues. CDR3 sequence: CASSLAPDNEQFF. The CDR3 DNA reads as TGCGCCAGCAGCTTGGCCCCTGACAATGAGCAGTTCTTC.

The chain joins TRBV5-1 to TRBJ2-7, with 8 bases aligning to TRBD2. The CDR3 sequence is 16 residues long. V lost 3 bases to trimming and J lost 3 bases; unmatched junction nucleotides: 11. Germline CDR1 and CDR2: SGHRS and YFSETQ. DNA of the CDR3: TGCGCCAGCAGCTGGAGTCTTAGCGGGAAGGGCTACGAGCAGTACTTC. Protein: CASSWSLSGKGYEQYF.

This clone has at least ten counts. This chain joins TRBV6-5 and TRBJ2-2; D is unresolved. V lost 2 bases and J lost 5, with 3 bases in between. CDR3 length: 12 amino acids. Germline assignment: CDR1 MNHEY and CDR2 SVGAGI. Written as DNA, the CDR3 is TGTGCCAGCAGTTACCTAACCGGGGAGCTGTTTTTT. Amino acids: CASSYLTGELFF.

A note on this clone: Germline is not matched at one junction end, which may reflect a read error. The chain has TRBV19 and TRBJ2-4; 9 bases match TRBD1. CDR1 LNHDA and CDR2 SQIVND come from the germline V gene (reference sequence). This CDR3 spans 13 amino acids. This chain's CDR3 is CASSPRDRGMADF. In DNA form, the CDR3 reads TGTGCCAGTAGTCCCCGAGACAGGGGGATGGCGGACTTC.

This clone showed up just once. The genes are TRBV5-1 and TRBJ1-1, with D possibly matching TRBD1 (5 bases). Germline-derived CDR1 and CDR2 are SGHRS and YFSETQ. V gave up 2 bases and J gave up 5 bases, with 19 bases separating them. The CDR3 covers 16 residues. CDR3 DNA sequence: TGCGCCAGCAGCTTTGGGCGTTGGACAATCGGAACTGAAGCTTTCTTT. It is translated as CASSFGRWTIGTEAFF. Based on the CDR3 plus reference TRBV5-1 and TRBJ1-1, the full variable domain is KAGVTQTPRYLIKTRGQQVTLSCSPISGHRSVSWYQQTPGQGLQFLFEYFSETQRNKGNFPGRFSGRQFSNSRSEMNVSTLELGDSALYLCASSFGRWTIGTEAFFGQGTRLTVV.

The rearrangement links TRBV28 to TRBJ1-3; D is possibly TRBD1 (5 bases). Germline V gene data show CDR1 as MDHEN and CDR2 as SYDVKM. V lost 3 bases and J 1 base, leaving 10 bases between the germline ends. This CDR3 comprises 15 residues. The CDR3 nucleotides are TGTGCCAGCAGTTTTCGCGGGGGGTCTGGAAACACCATATATTTT. It encodes CASSFRGGSGNTIYF.

J is TRBJ2-3 and V is TRBV12-5; TRBD1 aligns across 9 bases. This CDR3 is 15 amino acids long. The germline gives CDR1 LGHNT, CDR2 FRNRAP. Trimming at V came to 2 bases and at J to 3 bases, leaving 3 bases not matched to a gene. The CDR3 region is CASGLWTGVTDTQYF. The DNA of the CDR3 is TGTGCTAGTGGTTTGTGGACAGGGGTTACAGATACGCAGTATTTT.

This rearrangement joins TRBV6-5 to TRBJ2-1; a possible D gene is TRBD2 (5 bases). Trimming left V 8 bases short and J 5 bases short, with 13 bases between. This CDR3 is 13 amino acids long. Germline CDR1 reads MNHEY; CDR2 reads SVGAGI. CDR3 bases: TGTGCCAGCTCACGGACTTATAACAATGAGCAGTTCTTC. Amino acids: CASSRTYNNEQFF.

This chain links TRBV6-2 or TRBV6-3 with TRBJ2-2; D is uncertain. Trimming removed 2 bases at V and 7 bases at J, with 17 bases between. This CDR3 is 16 amino acids long. Germline lookup yields CDR1 MNHEY and CDR2 SVGEGT. CDR3 nucleotides: TGTGCCAGCAGTTACCCCGCCAAGAAGCAACTCGGGGAGCTGTTTTTT. Residues: CASSYPAKKQLGELFF.

This clone appeared once. The V call is TRBV10-3, the J call TRBJ2-7; 10 nucleotides align to TRBD2. Germline values: CDR1 ENHRY, CDR2 SYGVKD. V trimming: 7 bases; J trimming: 1 base; junction bases outside the gene matches: 4. The CDR3 length is 14 residues. In nucleotides, the CDR3 is TGTGCCATCACAGCGGGAGGGCTATCCTACGAGCAGTACTTC. Translating gives CAITAGGLSYEQYF.

The chain joins TRBV28 to TRBJ1-5, with a tentative D call TRBD1 (5 bases). Trimming left V 6 bases short and J 5 bases short, with 14 bases between. There are 14 residues in the CDR3. Germline loops: CDR1 MDHEN, CDR2 SYDVKM. CDR3 sequence (DNA): TGTGCCAGCAGCACTATTCAGGGTTATCAGCCCCAGCATTTT. It is translated as CASSTIQGYQPQHF. The full variable domain, completed using reference TRBV28 and TRBJ1-5, is DVKVTQSSRYLVKRTGEKVFLECVQDMDHENMFWYRQDPGLGLRLIYFSYDVKMKEKGDIPEGYSVSREKKERFSLILESASTNQTSMYLCASSTIQGYQPQHFGDGTRLSIL.

The CDR3 nucleotides read TGTGCCTGGAGTGTCGGTATGAACACTGAAGCTTTCTTT. Translated, it gives CAWSVGMNTEAFF. This chain links TRBV30 with TRBJ1-1; D remains unclear. V was clipped by 0 bases and J by 0 bases, with 5 bases between them. The germline gives CDR1 GTSNPN, CDR2 SVGIG (reference sequence). The CDR3 loop spans 13 amino acids.

This clone appeared a single time. The gene calls are TRBV5-1 and TRBJ2-1; unclear D gene. V lost 0 bases and J lost 2, with 6 bases in between. The CDR3 runs to 14 residues. Germline lookup yields CDR1 SGHRS and CDR2 YFSETQ. CDR3 nucleotide sequence: TGCGCCAGCAGCTTGGGACACCCCTACAATGAGCAGTTCTTC. This sequence encodes CASSLGHPYNEQFF.

CDR3 DNA sequence: TGCAGCGTTGTAGTTGCGGGGCGGGGGAATACTGAAGCTTTCTTT. Translated: CSVVVAGRGNTEAFF. The chain links TRBV29-1 to TRBJ1-1; maybe TRBD1 (5 bases). The CDR3 sequence is 15 residues long. V lost 4 bases to trimming and J lost 5 bases, with 20 bases between them. CDR1 and CDR2 (germline): SQVTM, ANQGSEA.

The chain employs TRBV27 and TRBJ2-7; D possibly corresponds to TRBD2 (7 bases). The germline gives CDR1 MNHEY, CDR2 SMNVEV (reference sequence). The CDR3 covers 16 residues. With 2 bases removed from V and 1 base from J, the gap between germline ends came to 15 bases. The CDR3 reads CASSLKGGGLSYEQYF. For the CDR3, the DNA is TGTGCCAGCAGTTTAAAGGGGGGGGGCTTGTCCTACGAGCAGTACTTC.

The genes are TRBV3-1 (or the pseudogene TRBV3-2) and TRBJ1-2; maybe TRBD1 (6 bases). The CDR3 extends over 14 amino acids. V gave up 4 bases and J gave up 2 bases, with 11 bases separating them. From germline, CDR1 is LGHDT and CDR2 YNNKEL (reference sequence). The CDR3 coding sequence is TGTGCCAGCAGCCGCCGGACAGCAAACTATGGCTACACCTTC. Amino acids: CASSRRTANYGYTF.

The chain is built from TRBV2 and TRBJ2-1; D may be TRBD2 (5 bases). V was trimmed by 4 bases and J by 6 bases, leaving 13 bases between them. This CDR3 is built from 14 residues. Germline CDR1 is SNHLY and CDR2 is FYNNEI. The CDR3: CASSGNLRGNEQFF. CDR3 nucleotide sequence: TGTGCCAGCAGTGGGAACCTCCGGGGCAATGAGCAGTTCTTC.

J is TRBJ1-2 and V is TRBV13; the match to TRBD1 covers 9 bases. Trimming took 5 bases from V and 4 from J; bases not matched to a gene: 14. CDR3 size: 17 residues. The germline V gene has CDR1 PRHDT and CDR2 FYEKMQ (reference sequence). CDR3 sequence: CASSRRTGDAGIYGYTF. The DNA of the CDR3 is TGTGCCAGCAGCCGACGGACAGGGGACGCTGGAATCTATGGCTACACCTTC.

This chain connects TRBV7-8 to TRBJ2-1; D is ambiguous. Germline V lookup: CDR1 SGHVS, CDR2 FQNEAQ. The ends were cut back, 0 bases at V and 0 bases at J, with 9 bases in the middle. The CDR3 has 16 amino acids. The CDR3 DNA follows: TGTGCCAGCAGCTTAGCTCATCCGGGCTCCTACAATGAGCAGTTCTTC. Protein: CASSLAHPGSYNEQFF.

The rearrangement joins TRBV7-2 to TRBJ1-1, with a tentative D call TRBD1 (6 bases). The germline V gene encodes CDR1 SGHTA and CDR2 FQGNSA. This CDR3 is built from 14 residues. V dropped 5 bases and J dropped 0 bases, with 10 bases sitting between them. The CDR3 region is CASSKQGLNTEAFF. CDR3 bases: TGTGCCAGCAGCAAACAGGGATTGAACACTGAAGCTTTCTTT.

Within the sample, this clone is medium-sized. This rearrangement joins TRBV30 to TRBJ1-6; TRBD1 might be the D (5 bases). V lost 3 bases and J lost 8, with 20 bases in between. Germline CDR1 is GTSNPN and CDR2 is SVGIG (reference sequence). The CDR3 sequence is 16 residues long. CDR3 nucleotide sequence: TGTGCCTGGAGACCCCTGAGGGGAGGGAGTTATTCACCCCTCCACTTT. Translating it yields CAWRPLRGGSYSPLHF. Full variable domain (rest looked up from reference TRBV30 and TRBJ1-6): SQTIHQWPATLVQPVGSPLSLECTVEGTSNPNLYWYRQAAGRGLQLLFYSVGIGQISSEVPQNLSASRPQDRQFILSSKKLLLSDSGFYLCAWRPLRGGSYSPLHFGNGTRLTVT.

The genes are TRBV3-1 (or the pseudogene TRBV3-2) and TRBJ2-6, with D tentatively TRBD2 (5 bases). The V end was cut by 0 bases, the J end by 4 bases, with 16 bases between. This CDR3 is 18 amino acids long. Germline V CDR1 and CDR2: LGHDT, YNNKEL (reference sequence). The CDR3 loop reads CASSQDRGRVSGANVLTF. CDR3 nucleotide sequence: TGTGCCAGCAGCCAAGATCGGGGTCGGGTATCAGGGGCCAACGTCCTGACTTTC.

V usage is TRBV30 and J usage is TRBJ1-6, with D maybe TRBD1 (5 bases). CDR3 length equals 16 residues. Between the trimmed V and J ends, which lost 3 bases and 0 bases, there was a span of 12 bases. Germline V lookup: CDR1 GTSNPN, CDR2 SVGIG (reference sequence). CDR3 coding DNA: TGTGCCTGGAGCGGGCCCCAGGGCTCCTATAATTCACCCCTCCACTTT. It translates to CAWSGPQGSYNSPLHF.

V usage is TRBV4-2 and J usage is TRBJ2-2, with 11 bases aligning to TRBD1. This CDR3 comprises 21 residues. Losses at the gene ends were 0 bases for V and 0 bases for J; bases not matched to a gene: 12. Looked up from germline, CDR1 is LGHNA and CDR2 is YNFKEQ. CDR3 bases: TGTGCCAGCAGCCAAGATAAGAGGCCGGACAGGGGGCCCGCGAACACCGGGGAGCTGTTTTTT. Protein: CASSQDKRPDRGPANTGELFF.